The rows below give T cell receptor beta chains drawn from one sample of a study of CD8+CD57+ T cells in acquired aplastic anemia. TCRdb passed the reads through MiXCR, listing each CDR3 protein once. The table lists about 81,000 distinct CDR3 sequences, under 50% of them singletons. The sequencing sample was made of sorted CD4+, CD8+, or CD8+CD57+ T cells (not recorded which) from PBMCs. All receptors derive from a human donor in good health, serving as a control. Each CDR3 is given with its conserved first and last residue. A D gene is named only where the DNA matches it firmly. The size entry is marked missing in some rows and otherwise reads once, few, many or a size class.

clone size,V gene,D gene,J gene,CDR3 DNA,CDR3 protein
NA,TRBV6-1,NA,TRBJ2-1,TGTGCCAGCTCCGGAGAAAGGGATGCCCACAATGAGCAGTTCTTC,CASSGERDAHNEQFF
many,TRBV2,NA,TRBJ1-3,TGTGCCAGCAGCCTTCTGGGCCCTGGAAACACCATATATTTT,CASSLLGPGNTIYF
many,TRBV7-9,TRBD1,TRBJ1-2,TGTGCCAGCAGTTCGGACAGGGCCTCAAACTATGGCTACACCTTC,CASSSDRASNYGYTF
many,TRBV15,NA,TRBJ2-3,TGTGCCACCAGCAGTCCGGATAGGGGGGCAGATACGCAGTATTTT,CATSSPDRGADTQYF
NA,TRBV11-1,NA,TRBJ2-3,TGTGCCAGCAGCTTCCAGGGGGTGGAGACTAGCCCAGATACGCAGTATTTT,CASSFQGVETSPDTQYF
NA,TRBV12-3/TRBV12-4,NA,TRBJ2-2,TGTGCCAGCAGCTCAACAGGAGCCAACACCGGGGAGCTGTTTTTT,CASSSTGANTGELFF
NA,TRBV25-1,NA,TRBJ2-1,TGTGCCAGCAGTAAAGACAGTTACAATGAGCAGTTCTTC,CASSKDSYNEQFF
NA,TRBV29-1,NA,TRBJ1-1,TGCAGCTCATTTCAGGGGTCTGAAGCTTTCTTT,CSSFQGSEAFF
many,TRBV7-2,TRBD2,TRBJ2-1,TGTGCCAGCAGCTTAGCGCTACTAGCGGGACTCTCCTACAATGAGCAGTTCTTC,CASSLALLAGLSYNEQFF
NA,TRBV19,NA,TRBJ2-3,TGTGCCAGTCGGGGAGGGGGGGTAGATACGCAGTATTTT,CASRGGGVDTQYF
medium-sized,TRBV10-3,NA,TRBJ1-6,TGTGCCACTCTACAGGGATGGGATTCACCCCTCCACTTT,CATLQGWDSPLHF
NA,TRBV6-1,NA,TRBJ1-6,TGTGCCAGCAGTGAACCCAGCAGGCGACATAATTCACCCCTCCACTTT,CASSEPSRRHNSPLHF
NA,TRBV10-2,TRBD2,TRBJ2-1,TGCGCCAGCCTGACTAGCGGGGGGGCCCTAGAGCAGTTCTTC,CASLTSGGALEQFF
NA,TRBV19,NA,TRBJ1-1,TGTGCCAGCAGCCCGGGGGGAGTGAACACTGAAGCTTTCTTT,CASSPGGVNTEAFF
NA,TRBV9,NA,TRBJ2-5,TGTGCCAGCAGCGTAGGCAGGGCCCCTTACCAAGAGACCCAGTACTTC,CASSVGRAPYQETQYF
NA,TRBV12-3/TRBV12-4,NA,TRBJ1-2,TGTGCCAGCAGTTCGGGGGTCTATGGCTACACCTTC,CASSSGVYGYTF
NA,TRBV19,NA,TRBJ1-2,TGTGCCAGTAGTATACAGGACGGAGACTATGGCTACACCTTC,CASSIQDGDYGYTF
NA,TRBV12-3/TRBV12-4,TRBD1,TRBJ2-7,TGTGCCAGCAGTTTCGAAATGACAGGGGACGAGCAGCACTTC,CASSFEMTGDEQHF
once,TRBV10-3,TRBD1,TRBJ1-2,TGTGCCATCAGTGGACAGGGGACCTATGGCTACACCTTC,CAISGQGTYGYTF
once,TRBV6-4,TRBD1,TRBJ1-2,TGTGCCAGCAGTGTTGAGGACAGGGGCAACTATGGCTACACCTTC,CASSVEDRGNYGYTF
many,TRBV7-9,NA,TRBJ2-1,TGTGCCAGCAGGCCTACCGGGACAACTAATTACAATGAGCAGTTCTTC,CASRPTGTTNYNEQFF
NA,TRBV27,TRBD1,TRBJ2-1,TGTGCCAGCAGTCCCTTAGGGGACAGGGGATCCAATGAGCAGTTCTTC,CASSPLGDRGSNEQFF
NA,TRBV5-1,NA,TRBJ1-1,TGCGCCAGCGGCTTTCGACAGATGAACACTGAAGCTTTCTTT,CASGFRQMNTEAFF
NA,TRBV30,TRBD1,TRBJ2-1,TGTGCCTGTAGTATAGGACTACCCCCCACGGGACAGGGGGCGGGTGAGCAGTTCTTC,CACSIGLPPTGQGAGEQFF
NA,TRBV7-7,NA,TRBJ2-7,TGTGCCAGCAGCTTAGAGCGGAACTACGAGCAGTACTTC,CASSLERNYEQYF
many,TRBV7-8,NA,TRBJ2-7,TGTGCCAGCAGCTTCGGGTCGGGGTATTCATACGAGCAGTACTTC,CASSFGSGYSYEQYF
many,TRBV12-5,NA,TRBJ1-5,TGTGCTAGGGGGATCGTCCAGCATTTT,CARGIVQHF